This is a list of T cell receptor beta chains from one sample in a study of T cells in localized non-small cell lung cancer. Only in-frame clones appear in the TCRdb table, and some are missing; sequencing was by immunoSEQ multiplex PCR. The data hold some 30,000 clones, with roughly nine tenths observed a single time. The material was peripheral blood, obtained before any cancer treatment. These receptors were obtained from a female donor older than 55 with stage I lung adenocarcinoma. CDR3s include the opening cysteine and the closing phenylalanine or tryptophan. D genes are given only for firm matches. Expanded clones are given a class, and other clones once, few, many or no size at all.

J | V | size | D | DNA | CDR3
TRBJ2-2 | TRBV29-1 | . | . | TGCAGCGTTGACAGCTACACCGGGGAGCTGTTTTTT | CSVDSYTGELFF
TRBJ1-1 | TRBV9 | . | TRBD1 | TGTGCCAGCAGCGCCCAGACAGGGGGCGCGGACACTGAAGCTTTCTTT | CASSAQTGGADTEAFF
TRBJ2-5 | TRBV13 | once | . | TGTGCCAGCAGCTTATGGGTAGGGACCCAAGAGACCCAGTACTTC | CASSLWVGTQETQYF
TRBJ2-3 | TRBV11-1 | . | TRBD2 | TGTGCCAGCAGCCCGGCCGGGACTAGCGGGACAGATACGCAGTATTTT | CASSPAGTSGTDTQYF
TRBJ2-5 | TRBV7-3 | . | . | TGTGCCAGCAGCTTAAGGTCCACCTGGGAAGAGACCCAGTACTTC | CASSLRSTWEETQYF
TRBJ2-7 | TRBV2 | . | . | TGTGCCAGCAGTGAAACCCGCCAGGGATCAAGGGAGCAGTACTTC | CASSETRQGSREQYF
TRBJ1-4 | TRBV11-2 | . | . | TGTGCCAGCAGCTTATCGCCAGGCACTAATGAAAAACTGTTTTTT | CASSLSPGTNEKLFF
TRBJ1-4 | TRBV19 | . | . | TGTGCCAGTAGAACCGGGGTTCAAATTGCAACTAATGAAAAACTGTTTTTT | CASRTGVQIATNEKLFF
TRBJ2-1 | TRBV27 | . | . | TGTGCCAGCAGACCCGGGTCCAGCTCCTACAATGAGCAGTTCTTC | CASRPGSSSYNEQFF
TRBJ2-3 | TRBV6-4 | . | TRBD2 | TGTGCCAGCAGTGAGACTAGCGGGAGGGGCACAGATACGCAGTATTTT | CASSETSGRGTDTQYF
TRBJ2-2 | TRBV28 | few | TRBD1 | TGTGCCAGCAGAGGGACAGGAAGGAACACCGGGGAGCTGTTTTTT | CASRGTGRNTGELFF
TRBJ1-2 | TRBV11-2 | . | . | TGTGCCAGCAGCAATCTCCGGGGAACTAAGGACTATGGCTACACCTTC | CASSNLRGTKDYGYTF
TRBJ1-1 | TRBV6-6 | . | . | TGTGCCAGCAGTTACCCTGAGAACACTGAAGCTTTCTTT | CASSYPENTEAFF
TRBJ1-5 | TRBV18 | . | . | TGCGCCAGCTCACCACAACAGAATCAGCCCCAGCATTTT | CASSPQQNQPQHF
TRBJ1-1 | TRBV5-4 | few | . | TGTGCCAGCAGCTTCTTTGGGGGGAACACTGAAGCTTTCTTT | CASSFFGGNTEAFF
TRBJ2-2 | TRBV14 | . | TRBD2 | TGTGCCAGCAGCCAAGATTCGAGAATAGCGGGAGAGGTCACCGGGGAGCTGTTTTTT | CASSQDSRIAGEVTGELFF
TRBJ1-2 | TRBV27 | . | TRBD1 | TGTGCCAGCAGTTTAAGTTGGCAGGGGGCAGGTGGCTACACCTTC | CASSLSWQGAGGYTF
TRBJ2-7 | TRBV5-5 | . | . | TGTGCCAGCAGCTTGGCGGCTCTAGTATACGAGCAGTACTTC | CASSLAALVYEQYF
TRBJ1-2 | TRBV15 | . | . | TGTGCCACCAGCAGCGGGAGGGGGGCCTTAGATGGCTACACCTTC | CATSSGRGALDGYTF
TRBJ2-3 | TRBV19 | . | TRBD2 | TGTGCCAGTAGTGTCCCGGGACTAACAGATACGCAGTATTTT | CASSVPGLTDTQYF
TRBJ2-5 | TRBV10-3 | once | TRBD2 | TGTGCCATCAGTGATACAGCGGGAGCAGAGACCCAGTACTTC | CAISDTAGAETQYF
TRBJ1-2 | TRBV5-1 | . | . | TGCGCCAGCAGCTTGACTCCTAACTATGGCTACACCTTC | CASSLTPNYGYTF
TRBJ2-3 | TRBV10-3 | . | TRBD2 | TGTGCCATCAGCGGTGGAGCGGGAGATTCAGATACGCAGTATTTT | CAISGGAGDSDTQYF
TRBJ1-1 | TRBV7-2 | . | TRBD1 | TGTGCCAGCAGCTCCCGGACAGGGAATGAAGCTTTCTTT | CASSSRTGNEAFF
TRBJ1-6 | TRBV30 | . | . | TGTGCCTGGAGTGTAATAGGTGCGTCCCCCCTCCACTTT | CAWSVIGASPLHF
TRBJ2-3 | TRBV19 | . | TRBD2 | TGTGCCAGTAAACTAGCGGGCTACACAGATACGCAGTATTTT | CASKLAGYTDTQYF
TRBJ2-1 | TRBV7-3 | . | TRBD2 | TGTGCCAGCAGCCCTTCCGGGACTAGCGGTCTACAGGAGCAGTTCTTC | CASSPSGTSGLQEQFF
TRBJ1-1 | TRBV5-5 | once | . | TGTGCCAGCAGCTTAGGGCAGGGAAGGGTTGAAGCTTTCTTT | CASSLGQGRVEAFF
TRBJ2-5 | TRBV2 | . | TRBD1 | TGTGCCAGCAGGGATTCTCAGGGGGACCAAGAGACCCAGTACTTC | CASRDSQGDQETQYF
TRBJ2-1 | TRBV9 | . | . | TGTGCCAGCAGCCCGAGGGGATCTAGGGCCTACAATGAGCAGTTCTTC | CASSPRGSRAYNEQFF
TRBJ2-1 | TRBV4-3 | . | TRBD2 | TGCGCCAGCTCCCGGACTAGCGGGAGCCCCTACAATGAGCAGTTCTTC | CASSRTSGSPYNEQFF
TRBJ2-1 | TRBV27 | . | TRBD1 | TGTGCCAGCAGAAAGGGGGCGGTGAGCAGATACAATGAGCAGTTCTTC | CASRKGAVSRYNEQFF
TRBJ2-1 | TRBV5-1 | large | . | TGCGCCAGCAGCTTGCAAAGTTATGAGCAGTTCTTC | CASSLQSYEQFF
TRBJ2-3 | TRBV18 | . | TRBD2 | TGTGCCAGCTCAAAGCTAGCGGGCCGCACAGATACGCAGTATTTT | CASSKLAGRTDTQYF